These 14 T cell receptor beta chains originate from one sample sequenced in a study of cytomegalovirus exposure and HLA in healthy donors. It was with 60 Vbeta and 13 Jbeta primers that the PCR ran. Data came from immunoSEQ multiplex PCR; TCRdb stores just in-frame clones and leaves some out. The repertoire holds 150,000 to 200,000 clones, with about four fifths as singletons. Sample: PBMCs. The source of these receptors is a woman in her fifties or sixties in good health and CMV-seronegative.

The sample holds one count of this clone. A junction boundary mismatches the germline segment, possibly from a read error. This chain uses TRBV7-7 with TRBJ2-5, with 8 bases identical to TRBD2. The CDR3 runs 14 residues. The germline V gene has CDR1 SSHAT and CDR2 FNYEAQ (reference sequence). The CDR3 nucleotides are TGTGCTAGCAGCCAAAGCGGGAGTCTCGAGACCCAGTACTTC. This codes for CASSQSGSLETQYF.

The chain combines TRBV11-2 with TRBJ2-7, with D possibly TRBD2 on 6 matching bases. V gave up 5 bases and J gave up 4 bases, with 9 bases separating them. The V gene's germline CDR1 is SGHAT and CDR2 FQNNGV. The CDR3 is made up of 12 amino acids. CDR3 region: CASSPLAYEQYF. In DNA form, the CDR3 reads TGTGCCAGCAGCCCACTAGCTTACGAGCAGTACTTC. Full variable domain (outside the CDR3, taken from reference TRBV11-2 and TRBJ2-7): EAGVAQSPRYKIIEKRQSVAFWCNPISGHATLYWYQQILGQGPKLLIQFQNNGVVDDSQLPKDRFSAERLKGVDSTLKIQPAKLEDSAVYLCASSPLAYEQYFGPGTRLTVT.

J is TRBJ1-1 and V is TRBV7-9; no firm D call. V was cut by 1 base and J by 2 bases, with 17 bases left in between. The CDR3 totals 17 residues. The germline V gene encodes CDR1 SEHNR and CDR2 FQNEAQ (reference sequence). The CDR3 protein is CASSLGISGSFNTEAFF. The CDR3 DNA sequence: TGTGCCAGCAGCTTAGGAATATCCGGTAGCTTTAACACTGAAGCTTTCTTT.

This chain uses TRBV28 with TRBJ2-6; D may be TRBD2 (5 bases). With 2 bases removed from V and 0 bases from J, the gap between germline ends came to 5 bases. Germline lookup yields CDR1 MDHEN and CDR2 SYDVKM. CDR3 length: 15 residues. CDR3 amino acids: CASSLRGSGANVLTF. CDR3 nucleotide sequence: TGTGCCAGCAGTTTACGGGGCTCTGGGGCCAACGTCCTGACTTTC. The full variable domain, rest sourced from reference TRBV28 and TRBJ2-6, is DVKVTQSSRYLVKRTGEKVFLECVQDMDHENMFWYRQDPGLGLRLIYFSYDVKMKEKGDIPEGYSVSREKKERFSLILESASTNQTSMYLCASSLRGSGANVLTFGAGSRLTVL.

The chain uses TRBV7-2 and TRBJ2-3; 7 bases match TRBD1. The CDR3 has 16 residues. CDR1 SGHTA and CDR2 FQGNSA come from the germline V gene. J was trimmed by 1 base and V by 2 bases; bases with no gene match: 6. CDR3 protein: CASSLRGGSGTDTQYF. The CDR3, as DNA: TGTGCCAGCAGCTTACGAGGGGGCTCGGGCACAGATACGCAGTATTTT. The complete variable domain, with remaining parts taken from reference TRBV7-2 and TRBJ2-3, reads GAGVSQSPSNKVTEKGKDVELRCDPISGHTALYWYRQSLGQGLEFLIYFQGNSAPDKSGLPSDRFSAERTGGSVSTLTIQRTQQEDSAVYLCASSLRGGSGTDTQYFGPGTRLTVL.

The rearrangement joins TRBV5-1 to TRBJ2-1, with D possibly matching TRBD1 (6 bases). From germline, CDR1 is SGHRS and CDR2 YFSETQ. The CDR3 is 14 residues long. Trimming left V 0 bases short and J 12 bases short, with 16 bases between. CDR3 in amino acids: CASSLGTDNEGQFF. The CDR3 DNA is TGCGCCAGCAGCTTGGGGACAGACAATGAAGGGCAGTTCTTC. Based on the CDR3 plus reference TRBV5-1 and TRBJ2-1, the full variable domain is KAGVTQTPRYLIKTRGQQVTLSCSPISGHRSVSWYQQTPGQGLQFLFEYFSETQRNKGNFPGRFSGRQFSNSRSEMNVSTLELGDSALYLCASSLGTDNEGQFFGPGTRLTVL.

Notes on this clone: This sample also contains other DNA sequences that code for the same CDR3. V usage is TRBV5-6 and J usage is TRBJ1-2; D is ambiguous. CDR3 length: 12 residues. Trimming left V 0 bases short and J 5 bases short, with 5 bases between. Germline values: CDR1 SGHDT, CDR2 YYEEEE. For the CDR3, the DNA is TGTGCCAGCAGCTTGGACAGTTATGGCTACACCTTC. As protein: CASSLDSYGYTF.

The genes are TRBV4-1 and TRBJ2-7; TRBD2 matches at 10 bases. This CDR3 is built from 17 residues. The ends lost 4 bases at V and 3 bases at J; junction bases unmatched: 12. Looked up from germline, CDR1 is MGHRA and CDR2 is YSYEKL. CDR3 in DNA: TGCGCCAGCAGCCCCCAGGTAGCGGGGGGCCTGGGCTACGAGCAGTACTTC. Its translation is CASSPQVAGGLGYEQYF.

This CDR3 is CASSPTGGLQNQPQHF. In nucleotides, the CDR3 is TGTGCCAGCAGCCCCACCGGAGGGTTACAAAATCAGCCCCAGCATTTT. The gene calls are TRBV28 and TRBJ1-5, with D hard to call. The CDR3 loop spans 16 amino acids. With 6 bases removed from V and 4 bases from J, the gap between germline ends came to 19 bases. Germline V CDR1 and CDR2: MDHEN, SYDVKM.

The V and J genes are TRBV6-5 and TRBJ2-7; D is unclear. Between the trimmed V and J ends, which lost 2 bases and 5 bases, there was a span of 10 bases. Germline assignment: CDR1 MNHEY and CDR2 SVGAGI. This CDR3 is built from 13 residues. CDR3 amino acids: CASSYAQAHEQYF. CDR3 nucleotide sequence: TGTGCCAGCAGTTACGCGCAGGCCCACGAGCAGTACTTC.

The rearrangement uses TRBV15 and TRBJ1-2; D is ambiguous. This CDR3 is built from 16 residues. Germline CDR1 is LNHNV and CDR2 is YYDKDF (reference sequence). V was cut by 0 bases and J by 8 bases, with 19 bases left in between. The CDR3 nucleotides read TGTGCCACCAGCAGAGATCCGACACGCTTAGCGGGGGGCTACACCTTC. This sequence encodes CATSRDPTRLAGGYTF.

The chain carries TRBV5-1 and TRBJ2-7; TRBD1 is a possible D gene (5 bases). CDR1 and CDR2 (germline): SGHRS, YFSETQ. CDR3 length: 13 amino acids. Trimming removed 1 base from V and 5 bases from J, with 10 bases in between. The CDR3 region has the DNA TGCGCCAGCAGCTTGACAGGTGTCAACGAGCAGTACTTC. This sequence encodes CASSLTGVNEQYF. The full variable domain, in which reference TRBV5-1 and TRBJ2-7 provide the parts outside the CDR3, is KAGVTQTPRYLIKTRGQQVTLSCSPISGHRSVSWYQQTPGQGLQFLFEYFSETQRNKGNFPGRFSGRQFSNSRSEMNVSTLELGDSALYLCASSLTGVNEQYFGPGTRLTVT.

The CDR3 is CASSLGTGWGGELFF. Written as DNA, the CDR3 is TGTGCCAGCAGCTTAGGGACAGGCTGGGGCGGGGAGCTGTTTTTT. The J gene is TRBJ2-2, the V gene TRBV11-3; 7 bases agree with TRBD1. The CDR3 is made up of 15 amino acids. The germline V gene has CDR1 SGHNT and CDR2 YENEEA. Trimming took 1 base from V and 7 from J; bases not matched to a gene: 6.

The V call is TRBV27, the J call TRBJ2-3; TRBD2 agrees at 8 bases. Germline CDR1 MNHEY, CDR2 SMNVEV (reference sequence). V was pared by 6 bases and J by 8 bases, with 10 bases of the junction left unmatched. The CDR3 contains 14 residues. The CDR3 DNA sequence: TGTGCCAGCAGACCACCGGGACTAGTGGGTACGCAGTATTTT. Translation gives CASRPPGLVGTQYF.